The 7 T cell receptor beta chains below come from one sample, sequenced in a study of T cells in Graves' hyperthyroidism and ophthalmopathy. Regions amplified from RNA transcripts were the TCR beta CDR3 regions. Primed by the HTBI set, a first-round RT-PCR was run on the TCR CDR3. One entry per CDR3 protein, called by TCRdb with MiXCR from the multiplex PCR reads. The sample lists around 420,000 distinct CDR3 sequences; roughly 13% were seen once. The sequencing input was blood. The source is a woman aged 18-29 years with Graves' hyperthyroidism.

The CDR3 region has the DNA TGTGCTACGGGACAGGCTAATGAAAAACTGTTTTTT. As protein: CATGQANEKLFF. V is TRBV19 and J is TRBJ1-4; 8 bases line up with TRBD1. The germline CDR1 and CDR2 sequences are LNHDA and SQIVND (reference sequence). The CDR3 covers 12 residues.

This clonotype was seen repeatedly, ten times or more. The CDR3 DNA reads TGTGCCAGCGGGGGATCCGGGACACTCCAAGAGACCCAGTACTTC. It is translated as CASGGSGTLQETQYF. V gene TRBV6-1 combines with J gene TRBJ2-5, with a weak D call TRBD1 (6 bases). Deletions cut 8 bases from V and 1 base from J, with 17 bases between. This CDR3 contains 15 residues. Germline V lookup: CDR1 MNHNS, CDR2 SASEGT.

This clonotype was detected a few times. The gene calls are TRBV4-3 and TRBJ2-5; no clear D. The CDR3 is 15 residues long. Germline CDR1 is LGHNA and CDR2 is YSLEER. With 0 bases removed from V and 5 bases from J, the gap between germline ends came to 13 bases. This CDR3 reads CASSQDRLTRETQYF. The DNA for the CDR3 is TGCGCCAGCAGCCAAGATAGATTGACCCGGGAGACCCAGTACTTC.

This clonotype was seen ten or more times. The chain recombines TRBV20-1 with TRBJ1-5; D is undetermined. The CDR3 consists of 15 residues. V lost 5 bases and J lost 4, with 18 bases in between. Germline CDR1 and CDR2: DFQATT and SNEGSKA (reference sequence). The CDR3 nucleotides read TGCAGTGCTGAATCCCCCTCCTCGAATAATCAGCCCCAGCATTTT. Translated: CSAESPSSNNQPQHF.

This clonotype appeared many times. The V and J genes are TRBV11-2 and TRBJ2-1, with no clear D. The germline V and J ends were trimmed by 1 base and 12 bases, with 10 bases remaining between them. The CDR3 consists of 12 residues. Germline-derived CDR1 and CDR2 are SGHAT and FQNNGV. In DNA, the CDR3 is TGTGCCAGCAGCTTAGGAGCGCTGGGGCAGTTCTTC. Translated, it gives CASSLGALGQFF. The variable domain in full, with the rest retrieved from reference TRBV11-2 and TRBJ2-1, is EAGVAQSPRYKIIEKRQSVAFWCNPISGHATLYWYQQILGQGPKLLIQFQNNGVVDDSQLPKDRFSAERLKGVDSTLKIQPAKLEDSAVYLCASSLGALGQFFGPGTRLTVL.

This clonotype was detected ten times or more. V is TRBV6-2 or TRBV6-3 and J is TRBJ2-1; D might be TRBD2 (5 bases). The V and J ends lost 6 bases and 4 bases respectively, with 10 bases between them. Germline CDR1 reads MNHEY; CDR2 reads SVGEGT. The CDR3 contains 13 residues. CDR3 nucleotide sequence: TGTGCCAGCAGCCACGGGGAGTACAATGAGCAGTTCTTC. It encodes CASSHGEYNEQFF.

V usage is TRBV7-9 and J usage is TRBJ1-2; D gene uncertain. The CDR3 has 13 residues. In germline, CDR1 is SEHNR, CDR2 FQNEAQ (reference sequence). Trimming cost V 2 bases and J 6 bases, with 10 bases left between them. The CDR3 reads CASSLWGEDGYTF. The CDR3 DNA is TGTGCCAGCAGCTTATGGGGAGAAGATGGCTACACCTTC.